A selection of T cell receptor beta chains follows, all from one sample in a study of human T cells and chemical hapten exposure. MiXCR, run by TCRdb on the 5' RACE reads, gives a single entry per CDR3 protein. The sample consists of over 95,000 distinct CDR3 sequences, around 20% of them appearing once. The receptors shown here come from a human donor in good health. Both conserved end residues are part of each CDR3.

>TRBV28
CASSGGGGANEQFF
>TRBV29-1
CSATPRRVSGELFF
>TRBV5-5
CASSSQPGQGASPLHF
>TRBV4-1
CASSQGSGETQYF
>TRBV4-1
CASSQEGATGTLLSVREAGELFF
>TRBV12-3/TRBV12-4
CASSNRDRRYNEQFF
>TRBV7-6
CASSLAAGGYGYTF
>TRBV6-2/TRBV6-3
CASCRDLGRGGQYF
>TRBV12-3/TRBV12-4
CASSPTSPRVFF
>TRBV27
CASSPEGLAGEETQYF
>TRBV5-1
CASSLVGGSPYEQYF
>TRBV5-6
CASNTGAGYNEQFF
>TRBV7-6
CASSPRQGFNQPQHF
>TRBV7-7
CASSLEFRDNEQFF
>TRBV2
CASRSDRDRDNEKLFF
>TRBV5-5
CASSWDGKSTDTQYF
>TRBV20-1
CSARSAGVNSPLHF
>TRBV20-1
CSARLDRRGTYEQYF
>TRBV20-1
CSARSSPTYEQYF
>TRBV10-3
CAAGRKTSGSGNEQFF
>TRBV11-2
CASSTIAGLTYEQYF